In this sample, the clone carrying this T cell receptor (beta chain) turned up once. In the original processing: Scientists estimated how many nucleated cells there were by amplifying reference gene primers. Some clones are missing from TCRdb's copy, which holds only in-frame ones; the method was immunoSEQ multiplex PCR. V and J calls and clone size are copied from that table; D and trimming were computed from the DNA. Of hundreds of thousands of clones in the sample, 65% to 90% were seen once. The germline V and J ends were trimmed by 0 bases and 6 bases, with 17 bases remaining between them. Germline V gene sequence: CDR1 SGHAT, CDR2 FQNNGV. The CDR3 loop spans 16 amino acids. The data are from a study of blood T cell repertoires in COVID-19. Study-wide context: There were acute and convalescent COVID-19 samples, and they came from the United States, Italy and Spain. PBMCs, B-cell-depleted T cells, or T cells were the source of the cDNA or gDNA that made up the material.

The receptor was isolated from a human donor in a cohort sampled during active COVID-19. This chain connects TRBV11-2 to TRBJ1-2; a weak D match, TRBD1 (5 bases). The sample comprised peripheral blood. The CDR3 spells CASSLEPDPSGDGYTF. The CDR3 nucleotides read TGTGCCAGCAGCTTAGAGCCGGACCCTTCGGGGGATGGCTACACCTTC.